This entry concerns a single T cell receptor beta chain. The antigen is undetermined. This record belongs to a study of Graves' ophthalmopathy and Graves' hyperthyroidism. The study's findings and limits: In blood, most expanded thyroid clonotypes above 0.001 frequency were also detected. Sensitivity of approximately 90% and specificity of around 76% were achieved when a 13-signature model separated ophthalmopathy from stable hyperthyroidism.

The CDR3 runs 15 residues. The junction had 5 bases not matched to a gene; V was cut back by 4 bases and J by 7 bases. Germline lookup yields CDR1 MNHEY and CDR2 SVGEGT. Amplified material comprised TCR beta CDR3 regions derived from RNA transcripts. HTBI-primed first-round RT-PCR preceded second-round multiplex PCR. MiXCR, run by TCRdb on the multiplex PCR reads, gives a single entry per CDR3 protein. The repertoire has under 250,000 distinct CDR3 sequences, 25% to 30% of them found once; the top ten carry approximately 8.6%. This rearrangement joins TRBV6-2 or TRBV6-3 to TRBJ2-2, with TRBD2 matching 11 bases. This clonotype was obtained from a man aged 45-65 years with Graves' ophthalmopathy. The source material was peripheral blood. CDR3 sequence reads: CASSWTSGSGGELFF. CDR3 nucleotides: TGTGCCAGCAGTTGGACTAGCGGGTCGGGCGGGGAGCTGTTTTTT.